The T cell receptor (beta chain) under discussion was sequenced for a study of identical twins. TCRdb independently ran MiXCR on the 5' RACE reads; one entry per CDR3 protein. This table holds about 260,000 distinct CDR3 sequences, roughly 7% found once. This sample was also put to use in a study of yellow fever vaccine responses in identical twins. From that paper: Twins' vaccine T cell response reportedly gave the appearance of partial convergence and partial personalization.

This TCR was sampled from a woman aged 18-29 years in good health. Material: memory (CD45RO+) T cells sorted from blood.

CDR3 bases: TGTGCCAGTAGTATGGAGCCGGGATCTGGCTACACCTTC. The encoded protein is CASSMEPGSGYTF. The chain couples TRBV19 to TRBJ1-2, with no clear D. The CDR3 is 13 residues long. Trimming removed 3 bases from V and 7 bases from J, with 12 bases in between. Germline assignment: CDR1 LNHDA and CDR2 SQIVND (reference sequence). The full variable domain, with the rest looked up from reference TRBV19 and TRBJ1-2, is DGGITQSPKYLFRKEGQNVTLSCEQNLNHDAMYWYRQDPGQGLRLIYYSQIVNDFQKGDIAEGYSVSREKKESFPLTVTSAQKNPTAFYLCASSMEPGSGYTFGSGTRLTVV.